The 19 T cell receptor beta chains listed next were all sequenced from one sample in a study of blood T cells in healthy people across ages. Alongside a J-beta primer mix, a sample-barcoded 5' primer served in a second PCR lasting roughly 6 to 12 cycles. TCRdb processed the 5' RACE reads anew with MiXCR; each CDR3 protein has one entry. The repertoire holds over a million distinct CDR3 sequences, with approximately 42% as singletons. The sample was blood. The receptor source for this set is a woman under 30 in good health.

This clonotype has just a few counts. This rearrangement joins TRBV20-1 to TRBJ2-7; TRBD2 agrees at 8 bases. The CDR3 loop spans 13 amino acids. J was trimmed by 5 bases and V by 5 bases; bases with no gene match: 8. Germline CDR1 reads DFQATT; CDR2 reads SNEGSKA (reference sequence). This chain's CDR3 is CSASISGGHEQYF. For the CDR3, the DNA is TGCAGTGCTTCCATCTCGGGGGGGCACGAGCAGTACTTC.

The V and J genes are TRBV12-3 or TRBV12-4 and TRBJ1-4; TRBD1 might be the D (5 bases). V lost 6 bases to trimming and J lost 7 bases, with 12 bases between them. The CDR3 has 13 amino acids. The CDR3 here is CASSRGTVEKLFF. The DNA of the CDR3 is TGTGCCAGCAGCCGGGGGACTGTTGAAAAACTGTTTTTT.

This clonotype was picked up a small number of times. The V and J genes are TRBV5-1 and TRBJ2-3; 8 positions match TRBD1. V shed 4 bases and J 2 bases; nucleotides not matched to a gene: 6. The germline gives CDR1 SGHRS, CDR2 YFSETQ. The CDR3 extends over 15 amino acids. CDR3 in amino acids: CASSGPGQVTDTQYF. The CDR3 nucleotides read TGCGCCAGCAGCGGACCGGGACAGGTCACAGATACGCAGTATTTT.

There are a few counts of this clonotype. CDR3 amino acids: CASSLEREENIQYF. In DNA form, the CDR3 reads TGCGCCAGCAGCTTGGAGAGGGAGGAAAACATTCAGTACTTC. The genes are TRBV5-1 and TRBJ2-4; a weak D match, TRBD2 (6 bases). Trimming left V 0 bases short and J 5 bases short, with 9 bases between. CDR1 and CDR2 (germline): SGHRS, YFSETQ. CDR3 length: 14 residues.

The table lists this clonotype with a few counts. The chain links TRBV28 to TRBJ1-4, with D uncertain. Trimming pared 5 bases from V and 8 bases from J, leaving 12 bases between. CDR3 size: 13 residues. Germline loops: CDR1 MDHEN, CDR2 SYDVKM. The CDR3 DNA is TGTGCCAGCAGTCACAGCATGGGGGAAAAACTGTTTTTT. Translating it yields CASSHSMGEKLFF.

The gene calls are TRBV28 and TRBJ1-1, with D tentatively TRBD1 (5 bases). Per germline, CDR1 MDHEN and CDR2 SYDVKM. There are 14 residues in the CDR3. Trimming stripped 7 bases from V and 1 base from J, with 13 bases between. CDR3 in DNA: TGTGCCAGCATCCCTGGGGACGGGAACACTGAAGCTTTCTTT. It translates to CASIPGDGNTEAFF.

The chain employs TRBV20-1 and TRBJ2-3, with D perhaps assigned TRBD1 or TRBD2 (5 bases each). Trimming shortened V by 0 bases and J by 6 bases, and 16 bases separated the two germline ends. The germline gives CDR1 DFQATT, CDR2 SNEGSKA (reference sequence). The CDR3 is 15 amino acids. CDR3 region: CSARDRAIGADTQYF. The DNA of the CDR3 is TGCAGTGCTAGAGATCGGGCTATCGGGGCGGATACGCAGTATTTT.

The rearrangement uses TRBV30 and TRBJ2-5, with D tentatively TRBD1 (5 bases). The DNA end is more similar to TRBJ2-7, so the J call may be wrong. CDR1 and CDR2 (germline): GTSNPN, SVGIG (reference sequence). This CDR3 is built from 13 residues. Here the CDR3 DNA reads TGTGCCTGGAGTGTTTCCAGGGCGTACGAGCAGTACTTC. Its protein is CAWSVSRAYEQYF.

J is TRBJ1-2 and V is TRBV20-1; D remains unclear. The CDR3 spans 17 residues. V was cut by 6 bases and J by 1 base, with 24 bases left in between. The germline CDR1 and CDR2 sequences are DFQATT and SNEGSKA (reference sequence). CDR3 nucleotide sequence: TGCAGTGCCCCCGAGGGCAGATTATTCCAGGATAACTATGGCTACACCTTC. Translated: CSAPEGRLFQDNYGYTF.

The CDR3 loop is CSAGERGNYGYTF. For the CDR3, the DNA is TGCAGTGCCGGAGAAAGGGGGAACTATGGCTACACCTTC. This rearrangement joins TRBV20-1 to TRBJ1-2; a weak D match, TRBD1 (6 bases). V lost 6 bases, J lost 2 bases, and 13 bases lay in between. CDR1 is DFQATT, CDR2 SNEGSKA, per germline (reference sequence). The CDR3 is 13 amino acids.

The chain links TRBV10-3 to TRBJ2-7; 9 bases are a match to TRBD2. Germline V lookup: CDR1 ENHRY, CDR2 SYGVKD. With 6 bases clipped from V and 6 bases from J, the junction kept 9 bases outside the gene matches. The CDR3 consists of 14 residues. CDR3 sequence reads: CAIRDSGGVVEQYF. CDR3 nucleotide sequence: TGTGCCATCAGGGATAGCGGGGGAGTAGTCGAGCAGTACTTC.

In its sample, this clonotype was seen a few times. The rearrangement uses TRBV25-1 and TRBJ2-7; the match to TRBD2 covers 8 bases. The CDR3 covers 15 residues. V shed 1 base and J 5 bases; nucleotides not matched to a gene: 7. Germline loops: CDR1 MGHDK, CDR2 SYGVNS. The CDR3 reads CASSELGASGHEQYF. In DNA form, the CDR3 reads TGTGCCAGCAGTGAATTGGGGGCTAGCGGGCACGAGCAGTACTTC.

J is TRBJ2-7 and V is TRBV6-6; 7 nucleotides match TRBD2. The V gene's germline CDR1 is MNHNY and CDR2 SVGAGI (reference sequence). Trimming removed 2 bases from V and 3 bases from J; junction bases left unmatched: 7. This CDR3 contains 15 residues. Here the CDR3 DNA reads TGTGCCAGCAGTTACCCTGGCGGGGGAGGCTACGAGCAGTACTTC. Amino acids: CASSYPGGGGYEQYF.

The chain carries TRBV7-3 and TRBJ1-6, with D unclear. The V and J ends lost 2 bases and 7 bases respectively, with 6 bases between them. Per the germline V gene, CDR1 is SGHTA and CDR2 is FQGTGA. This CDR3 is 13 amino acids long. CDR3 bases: TGTGCCAGCAGCTTAGTTAAAAATTCACCCCTCCACTTT. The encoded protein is CASSLVKNSPLHF.

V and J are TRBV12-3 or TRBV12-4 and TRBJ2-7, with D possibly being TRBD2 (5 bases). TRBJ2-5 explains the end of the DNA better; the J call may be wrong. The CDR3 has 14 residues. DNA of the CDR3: TGTGCCAGCAGCTCCTCCCTAGCAGGAGAGACCCAGTACTTC. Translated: CASSSSLAGETQYF.

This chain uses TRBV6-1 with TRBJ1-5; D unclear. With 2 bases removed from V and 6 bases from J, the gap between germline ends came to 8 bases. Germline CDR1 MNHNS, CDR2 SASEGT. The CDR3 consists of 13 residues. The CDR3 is CASSEIGGQPQHF. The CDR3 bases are TGTGCCAGCAGTGAAATCGGTGGTCAGCCCCAGCATTTT.

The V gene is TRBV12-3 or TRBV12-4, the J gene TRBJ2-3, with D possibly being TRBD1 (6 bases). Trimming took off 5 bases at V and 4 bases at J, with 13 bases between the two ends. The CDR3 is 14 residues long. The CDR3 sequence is CASSRGGSADTQYF. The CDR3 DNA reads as TGTGCCAGCAGTCGAGGGGGAAGTGCAGATACGCAGTATTTT.

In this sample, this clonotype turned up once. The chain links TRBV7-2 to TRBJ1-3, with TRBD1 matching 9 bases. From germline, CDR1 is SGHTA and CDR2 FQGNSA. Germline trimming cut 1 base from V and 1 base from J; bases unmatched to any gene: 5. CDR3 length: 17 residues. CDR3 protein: CASSLVAGQGSGNTIYF. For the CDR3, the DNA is TGTGCCAGCAGCTTAGTTGCGGGACAGGGATCTGGAAACACCATATATTTT.

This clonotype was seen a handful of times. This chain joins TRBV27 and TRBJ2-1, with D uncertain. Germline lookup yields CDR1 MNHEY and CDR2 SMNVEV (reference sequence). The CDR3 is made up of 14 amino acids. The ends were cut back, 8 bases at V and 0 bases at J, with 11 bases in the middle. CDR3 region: CASLPQSSYNEQFF. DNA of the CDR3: TGTGCCAGCCTTCCCCAGAGCTCCTACAATGAGCAGTTCTTC.